The sequence of this TCR beta chain was determined in a study of T cell responses to AZD1222 COVID-19 vaccine. Study results and limitations: Donors were chiefly white British, with a greater number of females, and clonal diversity was perhaps underestimated. Spike was spanned by vaccine-associated CD4 TCRs, which were dominant at 160-218 and 743-854.

About this clone: The antigen is not known.

Some clones are missing from TCRdb's copy, which holds only in-frame ones; the method was immunoSEQ multiplex PCR. The data contain more than 75,000 clones, about four fifths of them singletons. The CDR3 consists of 13 residues. The germline CDR1 and CDR2 sequences are MGHRA and YSYEKL. V dropped 1 base and J dropped 6 bases, with 8 bases sitting between them. This receptor was identified in an adult who received the AZD1222 COVID-19 vaccine. The chain uses TRBV4-1 and TRBJ2-3; D is undetermined. The specimen comprised peripheral blood, sampled 28 days after the second AZD1222 dose. The CDR3, as DNA: TGCGCCAGCAGCCAAGGGATCCTGGATACGCAGTATTTT. It encodes CASSQGILDTQYF.